The 16 T cell receptor beta chains given below trace back to one sample, sequenced in a study of control samples from healthy donors and cancer patients. Libraries were prepared by immunoSEQ multiplex PCR; TCRdb keeps only in-frame clonotypes and omits some of them. The sample has around 57,000 clones, approximately 90% seen once. Source material: PBMCs. Receptors were obtained from a young man with colorectal cancer.

This chain uses TRBV11-2 with TRBJ1-1, with 8 bases aligning to TRBD1. The CDR3 spans 14 residues. The J segment lost 5 bases and the V segment lost 7 bases, leaving 9 bases of the junction unmatched. Germline CDR1 is SGHAT and CDR2 is FQNNGV. The CDR3 sequence: CASINDRGLTEAFF. The CDR3 DNA is TGTGCCAGCATTAATGACAGGGGTTTGACTGAAGCTTTCTTT.

The genes are TRBV9 and TRBJ2-2; D is uncertain. V was pared by 0 bases and J by 6 bases, with 12 bases between. This CDR3 has 15 amino acids. Per the germline V gene, CDR1 is SGDLS and CDR2 is YYNGEE. The CDR3 sequence is CASSVDGNAPGELFF. The CDR3 DNA reads TGTGCCAGCAGCGTAGATGGCAATGCTCCCGGGGAGCTGTTTTTT.

This chain links TRBV7-2 with TRBJ2-1, with a tentative D call TRBD2 (5 bases). V was pared by 1 base and J by 0 bases, with 10 bases between. This CDR3 region has 16 residues. CDR1 SGHTA and CDR2 FQGNSA come from the germline V gene. The CDR3 nucleotides read TGTGCCAGCAGCTTAGTGGCGGGCAGCTCCTACAATGAGCAGTTCTTC. Protein sequence: CASSLVAGSSYNEQFF.

The CDR3 spells CASSLGVGAGGTDTQYF. The CDR3 DNA sequence: TGTGCCAGCAGCTTAGGGGTAGGGGCAGGGGGAACAGATACGCAGTATTTT. The chain employs TRBV7-9 and TRBJ2-3; 7 nucleotides line up with TRBD1. The germline CDR1 and CDR2 sequences are SEHNR and FQNEAQ (reference sequence). The V segment lost 1 base and the J segment 3 bases; nucleotides outside the gene matches: 10. The CDR3 contains 17 residues.

The rearrangement joins TRBV18 to TRBJ1-5; 9 nucleotides align to TRBD1. The CDR3 is 16 residues long. Germline V gives CDR1 KGHSH, CDR2 LQKENI. Germline trimming cut 3 bases from V and 3 bases from J; bases unmatched to any gene: 6. CDR3 bases: TGTGCCAGCTCACCGTCGGGACAGGGTATCAATCAGCCCCAGCATTTT. Protein product: CASSPSGQGINQPQHF. Together with reference TRBV18 and TRBJ1-5, the CDR3 gives the full variable domain: NAGVMQNPRHLVRRRGQEARLRCSPMKGHSHVYWYRQLPEEGLKFMVYLQKENIIDESGMPKERFSAEFPKEGPSILRIQQVVRGDSAAYFCASSPSGQGINQPQHFGDGTRLSIL.

The chain recombines TRBV7-2 with TRBJ2-4; tentative D call: TRBD1 (6 bases). CDR1 and CDR2 (germline): SGHTA, FQGNSA. The CDR3 loop spans 15 amino acids. Trimming cost V 6 bases and J 1 base, with 13 bases left between them. CDR3 sequence: CASSQGWAAKNIQYF. The CDR3 coding sequence is TGTGCCAGCAGTCAGGGGTGGGCGGCCAAAAACATTCAGTACTTC.

The chain has TRBV3-1 (or the pseudogene TRBV3-2) and TRBJ1-2; no clear D gene. Germline V gives CDR1 LGHDT, CDR2 YNNKEL (reference sequence). CDR3 length: 14 residues. V lost 5 bases, J lost 2 bases, and 12 bases lay in between. CDR3: CASSSRTGNYGYTF. CDR3 coding DNA: TGTGCCAGCAGCTCTCGGACGGGGAACTATGGCTACACCTTC.

The genes are TRBV19 and TRBJ1-1; D might be TRBD1 (5 bases). This CDR3 spans 14 amino acids. V was cut by 6 bases and J by 5 bases, with 16 bases left in between. CDR1 is LNHDA and CDR2 is SQIVND in the germline V gene (reference sequence). The CDR3 DNA follows: TGTGCCAGTAGGATCCCCGGGACGGCGACTGAAGCTTTCTTT. Protein product: CASRIPGTATEAFF.

This sequence joins TRBV12-5 and TRBJ2-1, with a possible D match to TRBD1 (5 bases). V lost 7 bases and J lost 2, with 18 bases in between. The germline V gene has CDR1 LGHNT and CDR2 FRNRAP. The CDR3 runs to 16 residues. CDR3 sequence (DNA): TGTGCTAGTGCCTTACGATCGGCAGGGACCTACAATGAGCAGTTCTTC. Its protein is CASALRSAGTYNEQFF.

The genes are TRBV7-9 and TRBJ2-1; perhaps TRBD2 as D (6 bases). The V gene lost 11 bases and the J gene lost 6 bases, with 20 bases spanning the gap. The CDR3 covers 14 residues. CDR1 and CDR2 from the germline V gene are SEHNR and FQNEAQ (reference sequence). This chain's CDR3 is CAARGAAEGNEQFF. The DNA for the CDR3 is TGTGCCGCCCGGGGAGCGGCGGAGGGCAATGAGCAGTTCTTC.

The sample holds one count of this clone. The chain couples TRBV11-2 to TRBJ1-4, with 10 bases matching TRBD1. With 1 base clipped from V and 5 bases from J, the junction kept 7 bases outside the gene matches. CDR1 is SGHAT and CDR2 is FQNNGV in the germline V gene. CDR3 length: 17 amino acids. The DNA of the CDR3 is TGTGCCAGCAGCTTAGGGGGACAGGGGAAGTTCAATGAAAAACTGTTTTTT. This encodes CASSLGGQGKFNEKLFF.

This clone was seen once. The rearrangement links TRBV20-1 to TRBJ2-1; 8 nucleotides line up with TRBD2. The V gene's germline CDR1 is DFQATT and CDR2 SNEGSKA (reference sequence). The CDR3 totals 14 residues. Trimming took 3 bases from V and 4 from J; bases not matched to a gene: 5. Here the CDR3 DNA reads TGCAGTGCTAGTGACGGGGGGGATTACAATGAGCAGTTCTTC. Translating it yields CSASDGGDYNEQFF.

The chain combines TRBV5-1 with TRBJ2-4; the D is unclear. This CDR3 has 14 residues. The germline CDR1 and CDR2 sequences are SGHRS and YFSETQ. V was pared by 0 bases and J by 0 bases, with 4 bases between. In DNA, the CDR3 is TGCGCCAGCAGCTTGGAAGTAGCCAAAAACATTCAGTACTTC. Residues: CASSLEVAKNIQYF.

This clone was observed a handful of times. The V gene is TRBV6-1, the J gene TRBJ1-3; the match to TRBD1 covers 8 bases. V gave up 4 bases and J gave up 2 bases; unmatched junction bases: 7. CDR1 is MNHNS, CDR2 SASEGT, per germline. The CDR3 has 16 residues. CDR3 nucleotides: TGTGCCAGCAGTGCCTCCCAGGGGGCAACTGGAAACACCATATATTTT. Translation gives CASSASQGATGNTIYF.

This sequence joins TRBV5-4 and TRBJ2-5; no firm D call. The V end lost 4 bases, the J end lost 3 bases, and 7 bases lay between the germline ends. CDR1 SGHNT and CDR2 YYREEE come from the germline V gene (reference sequence). CDR3 size: 12 residues. CDR3 sequence reads: CASSHIEETQYF. CDR3 in DNA: TGTGCCAGCAGCCATATTGAAGAGACCCAGTACTTC.

The chain combines TRBV5-4 with TRBJ1-2; no clear D gene. The CDR3 contains 13 residues. Trimming stripped 0 bases from V and 4 bases from J, with 7 bases between. CDR1 SGHNT and CDR2 YYREEE come from the germline V gene (reference sequence). CDR3 residues: CASSLDGSYGYTF. CDR3 DNA: TGTGCCAGCAGCTTGGACGGCTCCTATGGCTACACCTTC.